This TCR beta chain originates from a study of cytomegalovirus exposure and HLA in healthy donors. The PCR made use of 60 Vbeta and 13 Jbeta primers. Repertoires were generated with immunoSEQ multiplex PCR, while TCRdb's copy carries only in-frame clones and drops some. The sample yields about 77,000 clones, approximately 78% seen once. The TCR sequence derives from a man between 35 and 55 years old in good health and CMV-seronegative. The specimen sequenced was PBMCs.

As DNA, the CDR3 is TGTGCCAGCTCAGCCCGGGACAGCCGCACAGATACGCAGTATTTT. This sequence encodes CASSARDSRTDTQYF. The chain recombines TRBV18 with TRBJ2-3, with TRBD1 matching 7 bases. Germline CDR1 is KGHSH and CDR2 is LQKENI. With V trimmed by 5 bases and J by 1 base, 6 bases remained unmatched. The CDR3 runs to 15 residues. The variable domain in full, with the rest retrieved from reference TRBV18 and TRBJ2-3, is NAGVMQNPRHLVRRRGQEARLRCSPMKGHSHVYWYRQLPEEGLKFMVYLQKENIIDESGMPKERFSAEFPKEGPSILRIQQVVRGDSAAYFCASSARDSRTDTQYFGPGTRLTVL.